The 24 T cell receptor beta chains below all came from one sample that was sequenced in a study of T cells in Graves' hyperthyroidism and ophthalmopathy. RNA transcripts gave rise to amplified TCR beta CDR3 regions. The TCR CDR3 first-round RT-PCR relied on the HTBI primer set. TCRdb fed the multiplex PCR reads into MiXCR, producing one record per CDR3 protein. The data show roughly 500,000 distinct CDR3 sequences, 46% seen once. Input material: peripheral blood or thyroid tissue (not recorded which). The receptors stem from an adult woman with Graves' disease, either hyperthyroidism or ophthalmopathy (not recorded which).

Note on this clonotype: At one end, the junction sequence differs from germline, possibly due to a read error. J is TRBJ2-5 and V is TRBV5-1; D not certain. Per the germline V gene, CDR1 is SGHRS and CDR2 is YFSETQ. The CDR3 spans 11 residues. The CDR3, as DNA: TGTGCCAGCACCGCCTCGGAGACCCAGTACTTC. Protein product: CASTASETQYF. Complete variable domain (other parts from reference TRBV5-1 and TRBJ2-5): KAGVTQTPRYLIKTRGQQVTLSCSPISGHRSVSWYQQTPGQGLQFLFEYFSETQRNKGNFPGRFSGRQFSNSRSEMNVSTLELGDSALYLCASTASETQYFGPGTRLLVL.

This clonotype was observed a handful of times. The CDR3 here is CASAQTTSLGYRETQYF. The CDR3, as DNA: TGTGCCAGCGCCCAAACAACCTCCCTGGGGTATCGGGAGACCCAGTACTTC. The chain links TRBV28 to TRBJ2-5, with D unclear. CDR1 MDHEN and CDR2 SYDVKM come from the germline V gene. The CDR3 runs to 17 residues. The V end was cut by 8 bases, the J end by 5 bases, with 27 bases between.

This sequence joins TRBV7-9 and TRBJ2-5; TRBD2 agrees at 12 bases. V was clipped by 4 bases and J by 6 bases; unmatched bases: 0. This CDR3 contains 13 residues. Germline assignment: CDR1 SEHNR and CDR2 FQNEAQ (reference sequence). CDR3 in DNA: TGTGCCAGCAGCTGGACTAGCGGGAAGACCCAGTACTTC. It codes for CASSWTSGKTQYF.

This clonotype was recorded many times. The chain recombines TRBV7-2 with TRBJ1-5, with D unclear. Germline loops: CDR1 SGHTA, CDR2 FQGNSA. Trimming took off 2 bases at V and 3 bases at J, with 8 bases between the two ends. The CDR3 is 14 amino acids. The CDR3 is CASSLSLYNQPQHF. Written as DNA, the CDR3 is TGTGCCAGCAGCTTATCTCTGTACAATCAGCCCCAGCATTTT.

The chain recombines TRBV7-6 with TRBJ1-1; 9 positions agree with TRBD1. Trimming cost V 5 bases and J 7 bases; bases outside gene matches: 2. The CDR3 extends over 12 amino acids. Germline V gene lookup returns CDR1 SGHVS and CDR2 FNYEAQ. The CDR3 reads CASSRQGVEAFF. The CDR3 DNA reads as TGTGCCAGCAGCCGACAGGGGGTTGAAGCTTTCTTT.

This clonotype was found a few times. The chain has TRBV10-2 and TRBJ1-5; D gene unclear. Germline CDR1 reads WSHSY; CDR2 reads SAAADI. CDR3 size: 13 residues. V was clipped by 5 bases and J by 7 bases, with 12 bases between them. CDR3 in amino acids: CASSYGQNQPQHF. The CDR3 DNA reads as TGCGCCAGCAGTTACGGCCAGAACCAGCCCCAGCATTTT.

This clonotype was found a few times. This rearrangement joins TRBV9 to TRBJ1-1; no definite D call. The CDR3 has 14 amino acids. V lost 2 bases and J lost 4, with 12 bases in between. The germline CDR1 and CDR2 sequences are SGDLS and YYNGEE. The CDR3 nucleotides are TGTGCCAGCAGCGTCGCCCAGGACCGCACTGAAGCTTTCTTT. This sequence encodes CASSVAQDRTEAFF. Drawing the rest from reference TRBV9 and TRBJ1-1, the complete variable domain is DSGVTQTPKHLITATGQRVTLRCSPRSGDLSVYWYQQSLDQGLQFLIQYYNGEERAKGNILERFSAQQFPDLHSELNLSSLELGDSALYFCASSVAQDRTEAFFGQGTRLTVV.

The CDR3 DNA reads as TGTGCCATCAGTGAGTCCACAGTCTATCAGCCCCAGCATTTT. This encodes CAISESTVYQPQHF. V is TRBV10-3 and J is TRBJ1-5; D unclear. CDR1 is ENHRY and CDR2 is SYGVKD in the germline V gene. V lost 0 bases, J lost 5 bases, and 8 bases lay in between. CDR3 length: 14 residues.

This rearrangement joins TRBV5-4 to TRBJ1-1; TRBD1 might be the D (5 bases). Trimming took 4 bases from V and 3 from J, leaving 19 bases between them. Germline V gene data show CDR1 as SGHNT and CDR2 as YYREEE (reference sequence). CDR3 size: 16 residues. The CDR3 loop reads CASSPARGNIDTEAFF. The CDR3 DNA reads TGTGCCAGCAGCCCGGCGAGGGGAAATATAGACACTGAAGCTTTCTTT.

The chain recombines TRBV29-1 with TRBJ1-1; 7 bases are shared with TRBD1. V shed 7 bases, J shed 7 bases, and the junction held 9 bases outside the gene matches. This CDR3 is built from 12 residues. Germline V gene sequence: CDR1 SQVTM, CDR2 ANQGSEA. DNA of the CDR3: TGCAGCGCCCGGGACAGCAAGGTTGAAGCTTTCTTT. It encodes CSARDSKVEAFF.

This clonotype turned up a few times. V gene TRBV4-1 combines with J gene TRBJ1-4; 10 bases line up with TRBD1. Germline V gene sequence: CDR1 MGHRA, CDR2 YSYEKL. After removal of 0 bases from V and 12 bases from J, the junction contained 7 bases not matched to a gene. The CDR3 is 15 amino acids. The CDR3 region is CASSQERTGGIELFF. CDR3 DNA sequence: TGCGCCAGCAGCCAAGAGAGGACAGGGGGTATAGAACTGTTTTTT.

This clonotype was observed at least ten times. The chain employs TRBV5-1 and TRBJ2-7, with TRBD1 matching 11 bases. Trimming at V came to 1 base and at J to 11 bases, leaving 11 bases not matched to a gene. The CDR3 sequence is 15 residues long. Germline CDR1 reads SGHRS; CDR2 reads YFSETQ. CDR3 sequence (DNA): TGCGCCAGCAGCTTGACGGACGGGACAGGGGGTAGGAAGTACTTC. Its protein product is CASSLTDGTGGRKYF.

This clonotype was seen more than once but under ten times. The genes are TRBV7-2 and TRBJ2-7; no clear D. The CDR3 extends over 14 amino acids. Trimming shortened V by 4 bases and J by 0 bases, and 10 bases separated the two germline ends. Germline CDR1 and CDR2: SGHTA and FQGNSA. The CDR3 protein is CASSSIDTSYEQYF. In DNA form, the CDR3 reads TGTGCCAGCAGCTCGATTGACACCTCCTACGAGCAGTACTTC.

J is TRBJ2-7 and V is TRBV29-1; D assignment may be TRBD1 or TRBD2 (6 bases each). Germline values: CDR1 SQVTM, CDR2 ANQGSEA. This CDR3 comprises 13 residues. Trimming left V 1 base short and J 2 bases short, with 9 bases between. As DNA, the CDR3 is TGCAGCGTTGAAGGGGGGGCAGCCTACGAGCAGTACTTC. Its translation is CSVEGGAAYEQYF.

The V and J genes are TRBV20-1 and TRBJ1-2; a possible D gene is TRBD1 (5 bases). Trimming stripped 7 bases from V and 6 bases from J, with 12 bases between. This CDR3 has 11 amino acids. CDR1 is DFQATT, CDR2 SNEGSKA, per germline (reference sequence). CDR3 loop: CSVRDGNGYTF. As DNA, the CDR3 is TGCAGTGTTAGGGACGGGAATGGCTACACCTTC.

The rearrangement links TRBV11-2 to TRBJ1-4; D not certain. The CDR3 is 16 residues long. Trimming left V 1 base short and J 8 bases short, with 17 bases between. Germline-derived CDR1 and CDR2 are SGHAT and FQNNGV. The DNA for the CDR3 is TGTGCCAGCAGCTTAGTTACGGGCGGAGGAGACGAAAAACTGTTTTTT. Protein product: CASSLVTGGGDEKLFF.

V gene TRBV29-1 combines with J gene TRBJ2-7, with D possibly matching TRBD2 (5 bases). Germline V gene sequence: CDR1 SQVTM, CDR2 ANQGSEA. Trimming left V 8 bases short and J 6 bases short, with 14 bases between. CDR3 length: 11 amino acids. The CDR3 sequence: CSLALQGEQYF. The CDR3 region has the DNA TGCAGCTTAGCGCTCCAAGGCGAGCAGTACTTC.

The chain carries TRBV7-2 and TRBJ1-4, with D hard to call. This CDR3 comprises 13 residues. Trimming removed 6 bases from V and 7 bases from J, with 12 bases in between. The germline gives CDR1 SGHTA, CDR2 FQGNSA. In DNA form, the CDR3 reads TGTGCCAGCAGTTCTCATTCAATTGAAAAACTGTTTTTT. This codes for CASSSHSIEKLFF.

This clonotype was seen ten or more times. The chain joins TRBV25-1 to TRBJ1-2; D unclear. Deletions cut 3 bases from V and 4 bases from J, with 6 bases between. The CDR3 length is 12 residues. The germline V gene encodes CDR1 MGHDK and CDR2 SYGVNS. The CDR3 DNA reads as TGTGCCAGCAGTGAGGCAGCCTATGGCTACACCTTC. Its protein is CASSEAAYGYTF.

The chain combines TRBV20-1 with TRBJ2-3; 8 bases align to TRBD2. The CDR3 is 14 amino acids. Germline V gene sequence: CDR1 DFQATT, CDR2 SNEGSKA (reference sequence). V was pared by 5 bases and J by 5 bases, with 9 bases of the junction left unmatched. In DNA form, the CDR3 reads TGCAGTGCTCTTGAGCGGGAGACGGTAGATACGCAGTATTTT. Amino acid sequence: CSALERETVDTQYF.

The rearrangement joins TRBV7-8 to TRBJ2-5; 8 bases match TRBD1. Germline V gene data show CDR1 as SGHVS and CDR2 as FQNEAQ. V lost 2 bases, J lost 2 bases, and 7 bases stayed unmatched. The CDR3 runs to 16 residues. CDR3 region: CASSLMGQGAQETQYF. The CDR3 bases are TGTGCCAGCAGCTTAATGGGGCAGGGGGCACAAGAGACCCAGTACTTC.

This clonotype was seen many times. The chain links TRBV7-9 to TRBJ2-2; 8 positions match TRBD1. After removal of 4 bases from V and 3 bases from J, the junction contained 4 bases not matched to a gene. CDR1 and CDR2 from the germline V gene are SEHNR and FQNEAQ (reference sequence). CDR3 length: 15 amino acids. The CDR3 region is CASSYLQGDTGELFF. As DNA, the CDR3 is TGTGCCAGCAGCTACCTACAGGGGGACACCGGGGAGCTGTTTTTT.

This chain uses TRBV29-1 with TRBJ1-2; no clear D. Looked up from germline, CDR1 is SQVTM and CDR2 is ANQGSEA. The CDR3 covers 14 residues. The V end was cut by 3 bases, the J end by 3 bases, with 14 bases between. The CDR3 region has the DNA TGCAGCGTTGAGGCAGCGATTCCTGACTATGGCTACACCTTC. It translates to CSVEAAIPDYGYTF.

The chain recombines TRBV11-2 with TRBJ2-4; tentatively, D is TRBD1 (6 bases). Germline CDR1 is SGHAT and CDR2 is FQNNGV. The length of the CDR3 is 13 residues. Deletions cut 5 bases from V and 9 bases from J, with 14 bases between. This CDR3 is CASSPGGQSIQYF. DNA for the CDR3: TGTGCCAGCAGCCCCGGCGGACAGAGCATTCAGTACTTC.